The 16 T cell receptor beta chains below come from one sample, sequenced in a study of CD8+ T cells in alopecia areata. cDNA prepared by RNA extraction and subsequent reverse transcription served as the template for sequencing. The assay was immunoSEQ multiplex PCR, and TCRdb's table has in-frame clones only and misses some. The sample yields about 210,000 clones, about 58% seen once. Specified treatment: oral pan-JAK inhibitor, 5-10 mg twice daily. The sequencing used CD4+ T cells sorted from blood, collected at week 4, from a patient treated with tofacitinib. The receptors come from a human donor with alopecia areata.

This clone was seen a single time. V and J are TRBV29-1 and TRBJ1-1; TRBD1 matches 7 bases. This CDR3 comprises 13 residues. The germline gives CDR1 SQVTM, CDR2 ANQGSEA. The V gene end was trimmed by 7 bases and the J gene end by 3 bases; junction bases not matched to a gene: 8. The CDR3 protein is CSASGQEYTEAFF. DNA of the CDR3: TGCAGCGCTTCAGGACAGGAGTACACTGAAGCTTTCTTT.

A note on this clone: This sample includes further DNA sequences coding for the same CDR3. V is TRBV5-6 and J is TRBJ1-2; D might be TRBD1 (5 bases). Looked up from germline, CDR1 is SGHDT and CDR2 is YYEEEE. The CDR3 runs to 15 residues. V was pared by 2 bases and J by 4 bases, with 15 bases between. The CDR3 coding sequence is TGTGCCAGCAGCTTACGAACAGGTTCGACCTATGGCTACACCTTC. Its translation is CASSLRTGSTYGYTF.

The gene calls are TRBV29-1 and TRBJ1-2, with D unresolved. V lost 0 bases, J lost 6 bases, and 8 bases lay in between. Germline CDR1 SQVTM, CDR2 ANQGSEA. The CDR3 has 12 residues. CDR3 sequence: CSVEEQSDGYTF. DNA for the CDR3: TGCAGCGTTGAAGAACAGTCTGATGGCTACACCTTC.

The CDR3 bases are TGTGCCAGCAGAACCGACGGATTAAATGAAAAACTGTTTTTT. It is translated as CASRTDGLNEKLFF. The rearrangement joins TRBV2 to TRBJ1-4; D not resolved. The CDR3 is made up of 14 amino acids. Trimming cost V 6 bases and J 5 bases, with 13 bases left between them. The V gene's germline CDR1 is SNHLY and CDR2 FYNNEI.

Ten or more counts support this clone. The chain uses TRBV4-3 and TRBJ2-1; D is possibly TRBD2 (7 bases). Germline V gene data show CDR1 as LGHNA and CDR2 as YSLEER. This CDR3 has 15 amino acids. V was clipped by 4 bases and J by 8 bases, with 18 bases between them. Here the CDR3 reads CASSRDSGGGDEQFF. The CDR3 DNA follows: TGCGCCAGCAGCCGGGATTCGGGGGGCGGGGATGAGCAGTTCTTC.

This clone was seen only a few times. The CDR3, as DNA: TGTGCCAGCAGGACCGAGGCAATTCGGGAGCAGTACTTC. Translated: CASRTEAIREQYF. V usage is TRBV28 and J usage is TRBJ2-7; D is unresolved. Between the trimmed V and J ends, which lost 6 bases and 7 bases, there was a span of 16 bases. Germline V gene data show CDR1 as MDHEN and CDR2 as SYDVKM. CDR3 size: 13 residues.

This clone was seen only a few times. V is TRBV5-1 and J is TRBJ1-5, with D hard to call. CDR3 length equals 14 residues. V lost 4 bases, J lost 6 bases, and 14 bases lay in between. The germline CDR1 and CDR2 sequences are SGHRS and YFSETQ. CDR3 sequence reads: CASSLGPLGQPQHF. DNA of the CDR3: TGCGCCAGCAGCCTCGGGCCGTTGGGTCAGCCCCAGCATTTT.

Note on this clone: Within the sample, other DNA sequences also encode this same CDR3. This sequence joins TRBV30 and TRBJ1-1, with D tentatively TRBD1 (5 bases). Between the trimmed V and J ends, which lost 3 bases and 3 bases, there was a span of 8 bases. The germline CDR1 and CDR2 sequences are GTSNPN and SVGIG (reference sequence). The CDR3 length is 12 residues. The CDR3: CAWSDRDTEAFF. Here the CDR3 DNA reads TGTGCCTGGAGCGACAGAGACACTGAAGCTTTCTTT.

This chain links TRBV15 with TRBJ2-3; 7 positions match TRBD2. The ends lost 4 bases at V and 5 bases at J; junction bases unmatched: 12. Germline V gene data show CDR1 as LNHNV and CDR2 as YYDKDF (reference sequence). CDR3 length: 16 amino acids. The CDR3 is CATSTRAGSVQDTQYF. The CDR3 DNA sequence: TGTGCCACCAGCACTCGAGCGGGGTCGGTCCAAGATACGCAGTATTTT.

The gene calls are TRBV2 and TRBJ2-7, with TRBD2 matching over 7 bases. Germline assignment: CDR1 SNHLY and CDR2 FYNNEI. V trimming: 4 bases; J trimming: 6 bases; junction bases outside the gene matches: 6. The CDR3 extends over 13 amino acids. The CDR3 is CASSAGEGREQYF. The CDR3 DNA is TGTGCCAGCAGTGCCGGGGAGGGTCGCGAGCAGTACTTC.

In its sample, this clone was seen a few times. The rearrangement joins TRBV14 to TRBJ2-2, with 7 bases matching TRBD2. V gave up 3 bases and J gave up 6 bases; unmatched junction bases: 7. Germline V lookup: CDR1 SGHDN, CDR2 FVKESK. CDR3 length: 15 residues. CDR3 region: CASSHRMTSSGELFF. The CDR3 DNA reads TGTGCCAGCAGCCACCGTATGACTAGCTCCGGGGAGCTGTTTTTT.

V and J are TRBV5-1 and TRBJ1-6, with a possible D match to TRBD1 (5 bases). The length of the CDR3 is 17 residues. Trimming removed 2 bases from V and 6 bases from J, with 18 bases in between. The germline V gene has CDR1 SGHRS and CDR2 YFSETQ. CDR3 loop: CASSLTLAGQGNSPLHF. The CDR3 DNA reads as TGCGCCAGCAGCTTAACCCTAGCGGGGCAGGGTAATTCACCCCTCCACTTT.

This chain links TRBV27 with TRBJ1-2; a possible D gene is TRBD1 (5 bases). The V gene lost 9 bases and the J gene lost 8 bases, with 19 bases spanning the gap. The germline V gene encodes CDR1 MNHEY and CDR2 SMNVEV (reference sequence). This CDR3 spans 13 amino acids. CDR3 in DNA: TGTGCCAGTTGGGGGACCAGGGAAAAAGGCTACACCTTC. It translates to CASWGTREKGYTF.

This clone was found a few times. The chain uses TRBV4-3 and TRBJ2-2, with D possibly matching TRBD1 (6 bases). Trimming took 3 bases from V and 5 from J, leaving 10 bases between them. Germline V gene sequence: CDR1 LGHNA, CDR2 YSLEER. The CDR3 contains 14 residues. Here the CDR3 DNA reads TGCGCCAGCAGCCACGATGACAGGACCGGGGAGCTGTTTTTT. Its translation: CASSHDDRTGELFF.

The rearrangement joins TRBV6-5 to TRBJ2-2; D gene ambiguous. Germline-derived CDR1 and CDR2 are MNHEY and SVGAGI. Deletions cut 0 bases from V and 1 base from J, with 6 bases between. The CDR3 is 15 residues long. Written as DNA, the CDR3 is TGTGCCAGCAGTTACTCGAATCGGAACACCGGGGAGCTGTTTTTT. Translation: CASSYSNRNTGELFF.

As DNA, the CDR3 is TGTGCCAGCACAGGGGGCTCCGGGGCCAACGTCCTGACTTTC. This encodes CASTGGSGANVLTF. V and J are TRBV27 and TRBJ2-6, with 8 bases lining up with TRBD1. V was clipped by 7 bases and J by 4 bases; unmatched bases: 3. The CDR3 consists of 14 residues. Germline values: CDR1 MNHEY, CDR2 SMNVEV (reference sequence).